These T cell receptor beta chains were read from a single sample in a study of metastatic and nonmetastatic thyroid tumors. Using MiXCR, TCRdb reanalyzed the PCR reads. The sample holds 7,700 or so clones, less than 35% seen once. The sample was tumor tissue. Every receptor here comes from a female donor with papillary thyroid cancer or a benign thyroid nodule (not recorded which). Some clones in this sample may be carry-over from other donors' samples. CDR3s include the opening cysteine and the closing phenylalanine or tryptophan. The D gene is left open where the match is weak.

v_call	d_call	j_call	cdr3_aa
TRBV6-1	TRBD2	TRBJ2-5	CASSSKTSAQETQYF
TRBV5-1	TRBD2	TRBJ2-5	CASISVAGASQETQYF
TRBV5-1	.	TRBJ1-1	CASSFAGFYTEAFF
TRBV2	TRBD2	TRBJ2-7	CASSPTSGVSYEQYF
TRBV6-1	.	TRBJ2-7	CATDDEDSSSYEQYF
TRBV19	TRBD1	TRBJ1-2	CTSSTHRGRYYGYTF
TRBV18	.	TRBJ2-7	CASSPPGLLYEQYF
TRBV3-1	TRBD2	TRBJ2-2	CASSSYGTSGGRGELFF
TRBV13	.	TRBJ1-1	CASSHPDSRHKGRDTEAFF
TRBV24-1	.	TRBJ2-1	CATSDAGLDYNEQFF
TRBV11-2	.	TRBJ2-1	CASSLEPGPVNEQFF
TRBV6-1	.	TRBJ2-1	CASRRERHYNEQFF
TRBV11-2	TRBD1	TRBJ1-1	CASSLDRVTEAFF
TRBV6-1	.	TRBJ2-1	CASSGQIYNEQFF
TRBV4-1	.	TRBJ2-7	CASSQDLRGFYEQYF
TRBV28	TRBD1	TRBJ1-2	CASSSGTGILYYGYTF
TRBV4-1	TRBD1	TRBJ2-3	CASSLPDRGSDTQYF
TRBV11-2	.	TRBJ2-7	CASILRGELYF
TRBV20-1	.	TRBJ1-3	CSARSGSGNTIYF
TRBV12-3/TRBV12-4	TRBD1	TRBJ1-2	CASSVTGGEGYGYTF
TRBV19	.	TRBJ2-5	CASSIDHGALETQYF
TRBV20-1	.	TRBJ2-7	CSAREGYSSYEQYF
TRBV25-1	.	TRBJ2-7	CASSAGTVYEQYF
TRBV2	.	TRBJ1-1	CASTEPDDVNTEAFF
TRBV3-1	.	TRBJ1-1	CASSQETGNTEAFF
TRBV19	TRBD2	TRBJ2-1	CASSIDRAAGGYNEQFF
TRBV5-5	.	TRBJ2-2	CASSLQGGRFTGELFF
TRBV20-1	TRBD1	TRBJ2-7	CSARDPRTGVYYEQYF
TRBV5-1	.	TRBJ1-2	CASSLDRTSNYGYTF
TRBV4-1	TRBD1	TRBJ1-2	CASSQDLYRGNYGYTF
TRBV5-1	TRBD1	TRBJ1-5	CASSLGTGVNQPQHF
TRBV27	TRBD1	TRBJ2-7	CASSFWDRVGYEQYF
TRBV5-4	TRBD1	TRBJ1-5	CASSLTPPGQGIHQPQHF
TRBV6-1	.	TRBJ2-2	CASCGTVCELFF
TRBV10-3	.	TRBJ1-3	CAISEARGNTIYF
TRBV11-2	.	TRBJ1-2	CASSLDMKEGYTF
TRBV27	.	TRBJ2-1	CASSLNQGEDEQFF
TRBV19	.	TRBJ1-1	CASGALENTEAFF
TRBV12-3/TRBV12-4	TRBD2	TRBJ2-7	CASSSSGYEQYF
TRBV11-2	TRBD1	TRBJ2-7	CASSTGGRLEQYF
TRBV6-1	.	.	CASRTTSETQYF
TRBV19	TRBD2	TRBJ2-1	CASSFLPSGSRREQFF
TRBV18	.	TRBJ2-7	CASSGSTGPFYEQYF
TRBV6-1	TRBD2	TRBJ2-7	CASPGLANSYEQYF
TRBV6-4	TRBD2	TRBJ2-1	CASSDSAGAYNEQFF
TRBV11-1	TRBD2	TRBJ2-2	CASSLEAGAVRDTGELFF
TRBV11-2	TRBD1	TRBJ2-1	CASSLGTGDINEQFF
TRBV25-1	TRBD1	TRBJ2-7	CASSAPGQVSYEQYF
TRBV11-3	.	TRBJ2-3	CASSLVGDTQYF
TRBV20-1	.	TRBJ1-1	CSVNQGREAFF
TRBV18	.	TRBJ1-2	CASSRQGRDGYTF